These 9 T cell receptor beta chains came from one sample sequenced in a study of blood T cells in healthy people across ages. The second PCR ran about 6 to 11 cycles with a sample-barcoded 5' primer and J-beta primers. TCRdb passed the 5' RACE reads through MiXCR, listing each CDR3 protein once. The sample has a few hundred thousand distinct CDR3 sequences, 27% seen once. The sample was blood. The source is a woman between 65 and 79 years old in good health.

This chain links TRBV6-1 with TRBJ2-5; no definite D call. Matching the DNA end better, TRBJ2-1 makes the J call doubtful. CDR3 size: 11 residues. From germline, CDR1 is MNHNS and CDR2 SASEGT. The CDR3 nucleotides read TGTGCCAGCAGGGCGGTGGGTGAGCAGTTCTTC. Its protein product is CASRAVGEQFF.

V is TRBV5-1 and J is TRBJ1-2; D is possibly TRBD1 (6 bases). Germline CDR1 is SGHRS and CDR2 is YFSETQ. Trimming left V 0 bases short and J 2 bases short, with 17 bases between. The CDR3 sequence is 17 residues long. CDR3 loop: CASSLVGRGVSNYGYTF. The CDR3 DNA sequence: TGCGCCAGCAGCTTGGTGGGCAGGGGCGTATCCAACTATGGCTACACCTTC.

This clonotype has a handful of counts. This chain uses TRBV10-3 with TRBJ2-3; D is undetermined. CDR1 is ENHRY and CDR2 is SYGVKD in the germline V gene. The CDR3 covers 12 residues. The V end was cut by 0 bases, the J end by 7 bases, with 5 bases between. CDR3 in DNA: TGTGCCATCAGTGAGTCAGGGAATACGCAGTATTTT. Encoded protein: CAISESGNTQYF.

The chain couples TRBV9 to TRBJ2-1; 9 bases match TRBD2. There are 21 residues in the CDR3. Trimming removed 1 base from V and 5 bases from J; junction bases left unmatched: 22. The germline CDR1 and CDR2 sequences are SGDLS and YYNGEE. In DNA form, the CDR3 reads TGTGCCAGCAGCGTAAGTACCGCGACAGGGAAGGCTAGCGGGAATAACAATGAGCAGTTCTTC. Residues: CASSVSTATGKASGNNNEQFF.

This clonotype was detected many times. The chain combines TRBV25-1 with TRBJ2-7, with D perhaps TRBD1 (5 bases). V gave up 2 bases and J gave up 3 bases, with 11 bases separating them. Germline V gives CDR1 MGHDK, CDR2 SYGVNS. The CDR3 extends over 14 amino acids. The CDR3 loop is CASSEPQGYYEQYF. The DNA for the CDR3 is TGTGCCAGCAGTGAACCGCAGGGATACTACGAGCAGTACTTC.

This chain connects TRBV20-1 to TRBJ2-1, with 8 bases matching TRBD2. In germline, CDR1 is DFQATT, CDR2 SNEGSKA (reference sequence). The CDR3 contains 15 residues. V lost 3 bases and J lost 0; bases outside the gene matches: 4. The CDR3 sequence: CSASFSGSSYNEQFF. The CDR3 coding sequence is TGCAGTGCTAGCTTCAGCGGGAGCTCCTACAATGAGCAGTTCTTC.

This chain uses TRBV5-1 with TRBJ2-5; the match to TRBD2 covers 14 bases. Near its end, the DNA agrees better with TRBJ2-1, so the J call may be wrong. In germline, CDR1 is SGHRS, CDR2 YFSETQ. This CDR3 contains 16 residues. In DNA, the CDR3 is TGCGCCAGCAGCCCAACCGGGACTAGCGGGAGTCATGAGCAGTTCTTC. Translating gives CASSPTGTSGSHEQFF.

The chain combines TRBV28 with TRBJ1-5, with D hard to call. Germline CDR1 reads MDHEN; CDR2 reads SYDVKM. The CDR3 contains 12 residues. This CDR3 is CVSSVSNQPQHF. The CDR3 DNA reads TGTGTCAGTTCAGTTAGCAATCAGCCCCAGCATTTT.

This chain joins TRBV5-1 and TRBJ1-1; D gene uncertain. Per the germline V gene, CDR1 is SGHRS and CDR2 is YFSETQ. The CDR3 spans 13 residues. The V gene lost 4 bases and the J gene lost 1 base, with 8 bases spanning the gap. CDR3 sequence reads: CASSRTRNTEAFF. The CDR3 bases are TGCGCCAGCAGCCGAACCCGGAACACTGAAGCTTTCTTT. The whole variable domain, remainder taken from reference TRBV5-1 and TRBJ1-1, is KAGVTQTPRYLIKTRGQQVTLSCSPISGHRSVSWYQQTPGQGLQFLFEYFSETQRNKGNFPGRFSGRQFSNSRSEMNVSTLELGDSALYLCASSRTRNTEAFFGQGTRLTVV.